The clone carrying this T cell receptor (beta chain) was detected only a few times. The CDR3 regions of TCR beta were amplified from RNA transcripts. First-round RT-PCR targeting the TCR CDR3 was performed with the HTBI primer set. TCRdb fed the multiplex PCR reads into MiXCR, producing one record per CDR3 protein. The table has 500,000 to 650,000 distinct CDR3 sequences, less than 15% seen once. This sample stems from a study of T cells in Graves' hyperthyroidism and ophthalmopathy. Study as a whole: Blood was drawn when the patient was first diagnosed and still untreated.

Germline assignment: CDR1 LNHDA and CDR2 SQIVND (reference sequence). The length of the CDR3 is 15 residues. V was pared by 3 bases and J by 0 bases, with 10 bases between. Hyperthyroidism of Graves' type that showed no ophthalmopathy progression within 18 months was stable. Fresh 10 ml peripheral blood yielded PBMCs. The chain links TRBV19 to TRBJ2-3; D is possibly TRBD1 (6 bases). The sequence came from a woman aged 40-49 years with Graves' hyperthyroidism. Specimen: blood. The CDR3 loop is CASSIWTASTDTQYF. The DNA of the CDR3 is TGTGCCAGTAGTATCTGGACAGCTAGCACAGATACGCAGTATTTT.